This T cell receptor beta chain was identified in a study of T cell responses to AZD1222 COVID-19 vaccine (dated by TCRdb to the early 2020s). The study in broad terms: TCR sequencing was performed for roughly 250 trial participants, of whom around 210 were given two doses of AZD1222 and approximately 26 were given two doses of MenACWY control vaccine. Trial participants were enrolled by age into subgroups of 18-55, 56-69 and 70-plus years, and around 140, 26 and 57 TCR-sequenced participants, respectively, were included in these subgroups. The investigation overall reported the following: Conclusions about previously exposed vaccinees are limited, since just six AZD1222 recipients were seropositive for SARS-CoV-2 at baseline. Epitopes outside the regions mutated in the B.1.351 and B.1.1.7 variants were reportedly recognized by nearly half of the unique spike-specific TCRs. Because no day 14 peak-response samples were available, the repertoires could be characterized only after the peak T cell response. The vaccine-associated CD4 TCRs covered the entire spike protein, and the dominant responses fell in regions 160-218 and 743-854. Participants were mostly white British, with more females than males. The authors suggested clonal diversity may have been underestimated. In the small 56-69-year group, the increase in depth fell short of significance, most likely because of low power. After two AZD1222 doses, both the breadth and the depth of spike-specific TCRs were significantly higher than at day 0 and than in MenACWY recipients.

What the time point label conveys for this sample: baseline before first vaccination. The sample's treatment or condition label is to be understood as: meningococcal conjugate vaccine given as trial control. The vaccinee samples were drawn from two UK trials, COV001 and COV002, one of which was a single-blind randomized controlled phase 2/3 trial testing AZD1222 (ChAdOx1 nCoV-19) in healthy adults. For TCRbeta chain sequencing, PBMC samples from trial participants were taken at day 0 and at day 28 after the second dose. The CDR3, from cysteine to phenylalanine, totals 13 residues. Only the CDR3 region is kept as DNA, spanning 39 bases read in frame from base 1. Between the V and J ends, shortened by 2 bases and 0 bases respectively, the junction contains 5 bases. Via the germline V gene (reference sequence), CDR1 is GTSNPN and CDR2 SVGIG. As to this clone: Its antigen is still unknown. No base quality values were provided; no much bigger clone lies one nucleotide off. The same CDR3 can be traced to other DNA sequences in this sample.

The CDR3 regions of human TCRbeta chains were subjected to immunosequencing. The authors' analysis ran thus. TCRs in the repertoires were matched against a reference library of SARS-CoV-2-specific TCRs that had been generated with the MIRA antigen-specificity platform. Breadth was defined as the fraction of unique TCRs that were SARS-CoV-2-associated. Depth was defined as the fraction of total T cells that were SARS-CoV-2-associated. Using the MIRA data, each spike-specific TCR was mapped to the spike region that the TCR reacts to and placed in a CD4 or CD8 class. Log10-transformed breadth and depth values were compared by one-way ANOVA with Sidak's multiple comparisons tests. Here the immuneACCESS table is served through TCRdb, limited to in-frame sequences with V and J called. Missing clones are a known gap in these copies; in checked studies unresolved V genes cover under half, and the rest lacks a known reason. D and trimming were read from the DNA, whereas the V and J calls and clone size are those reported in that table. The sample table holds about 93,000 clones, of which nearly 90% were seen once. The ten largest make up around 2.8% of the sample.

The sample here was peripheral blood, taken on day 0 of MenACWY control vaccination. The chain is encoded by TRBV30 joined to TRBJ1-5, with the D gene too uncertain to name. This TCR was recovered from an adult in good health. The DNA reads TGTGCCTGGAGTAGGGATAGCAATCAGCCCCAGCATTTT. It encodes CAWSRDSNQPQHF.